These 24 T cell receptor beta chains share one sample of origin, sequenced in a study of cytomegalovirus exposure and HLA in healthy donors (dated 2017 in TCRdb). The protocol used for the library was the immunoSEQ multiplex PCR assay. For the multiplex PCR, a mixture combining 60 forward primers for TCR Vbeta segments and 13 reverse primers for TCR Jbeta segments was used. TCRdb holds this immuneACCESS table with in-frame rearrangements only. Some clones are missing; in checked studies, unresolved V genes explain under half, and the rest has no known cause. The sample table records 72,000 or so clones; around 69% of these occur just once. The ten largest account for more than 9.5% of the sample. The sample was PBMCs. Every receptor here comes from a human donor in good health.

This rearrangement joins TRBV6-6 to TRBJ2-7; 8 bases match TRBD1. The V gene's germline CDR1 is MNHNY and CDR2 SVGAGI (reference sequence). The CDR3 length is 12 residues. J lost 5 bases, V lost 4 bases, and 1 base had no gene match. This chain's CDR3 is CASSSQGDEQYF. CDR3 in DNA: TGTGCCAGCAGTTCACAGGGGGACGAGCAGTACTTC.

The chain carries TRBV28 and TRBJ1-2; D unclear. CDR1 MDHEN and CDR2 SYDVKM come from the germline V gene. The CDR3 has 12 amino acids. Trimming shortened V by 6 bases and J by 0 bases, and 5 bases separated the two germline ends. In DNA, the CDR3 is TGTGCCAGCAGCGGAGCTAACTATGGCTACACCTTC. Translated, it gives CASSGANYGYTF.

The CDR3 DNA is TGTGCCAGCAGCTTGGTACAGGAATCGAACACTGAAGCTTTCTTT. Amino acid sequence: CASSLVQESNTEAFF. The V call is TRBV5-4, the J call TRBJ1-1, with D perhaps matching TRBD1 (5 bases). Germline CDR1 reads SGHNT; CDR2 reads YYREEE (reference sequence). The CDR3 is 15 residues long. Trimming removed 0 bases from V and 1 base from J, with 10 bases in between.

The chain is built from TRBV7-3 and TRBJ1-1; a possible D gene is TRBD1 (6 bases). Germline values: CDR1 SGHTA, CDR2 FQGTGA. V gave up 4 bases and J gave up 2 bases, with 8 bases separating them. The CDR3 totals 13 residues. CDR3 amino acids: CASSSQGNTEAFF. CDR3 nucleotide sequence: TGTGCCAGCAGCTCACAGGGCAACACTGAAGCTTTCTTT.

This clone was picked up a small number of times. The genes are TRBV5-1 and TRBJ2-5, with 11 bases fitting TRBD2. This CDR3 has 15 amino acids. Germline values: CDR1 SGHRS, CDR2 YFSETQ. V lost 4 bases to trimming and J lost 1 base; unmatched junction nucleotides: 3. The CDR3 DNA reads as TGCGCCAGCAGCCGACTAGCGGGGTTCCAAGAGACCCAGTACTTC. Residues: CASSRLAGFQETQYF.

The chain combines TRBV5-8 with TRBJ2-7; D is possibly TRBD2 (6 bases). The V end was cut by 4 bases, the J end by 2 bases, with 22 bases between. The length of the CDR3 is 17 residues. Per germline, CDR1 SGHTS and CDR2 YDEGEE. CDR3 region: CASSPPAPGLPAYEQYF. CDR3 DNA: TGTGCCAGCAGCCCACCGGCTCCGGGACTTCCAGCCTACGAGCAGTACTTC.

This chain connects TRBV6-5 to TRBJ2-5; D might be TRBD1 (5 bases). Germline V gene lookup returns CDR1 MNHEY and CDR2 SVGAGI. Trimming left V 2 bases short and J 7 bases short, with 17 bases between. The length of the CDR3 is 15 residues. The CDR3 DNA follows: TGTGCCAGCAGTTACCCCCCATCCGCTCAGGGGACCCAGTACTTC. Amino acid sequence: CASSYPPSAQGTQYF.

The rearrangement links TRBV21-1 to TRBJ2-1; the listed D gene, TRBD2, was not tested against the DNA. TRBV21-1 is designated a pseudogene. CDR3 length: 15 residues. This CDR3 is CASCPGTWTTGEQFF. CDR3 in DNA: TGTGCCAGCTGTCCCGGGACTTGGACTACGGGGGAGCAGTTCTTC.

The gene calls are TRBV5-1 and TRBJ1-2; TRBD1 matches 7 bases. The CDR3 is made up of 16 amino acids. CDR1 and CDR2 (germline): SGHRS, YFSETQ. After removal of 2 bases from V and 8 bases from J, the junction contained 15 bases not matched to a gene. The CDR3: CASSFRDSSSAEGYTF. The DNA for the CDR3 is TGCGCCAGCAGCTTTCGGGACAGCTCCTCGGCGGAAGGCTACACCTTC.

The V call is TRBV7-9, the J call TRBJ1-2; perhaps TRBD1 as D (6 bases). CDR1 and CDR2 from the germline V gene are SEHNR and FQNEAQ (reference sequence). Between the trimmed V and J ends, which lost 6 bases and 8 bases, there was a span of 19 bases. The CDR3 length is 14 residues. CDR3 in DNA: TGTGCCAGCAGTGGGAGGGGACATAATCCCGGCTACACCTTC. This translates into CASSGRGHNPGYTF.

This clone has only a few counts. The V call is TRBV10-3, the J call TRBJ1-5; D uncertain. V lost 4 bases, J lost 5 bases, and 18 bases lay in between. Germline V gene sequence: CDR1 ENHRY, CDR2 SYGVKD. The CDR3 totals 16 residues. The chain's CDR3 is CAISASTNLADQPQHF. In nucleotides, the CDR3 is TGTGCCATCAGTGCGTCAACGAATTTGGCGGATCAGCCCCAGCATTTT.

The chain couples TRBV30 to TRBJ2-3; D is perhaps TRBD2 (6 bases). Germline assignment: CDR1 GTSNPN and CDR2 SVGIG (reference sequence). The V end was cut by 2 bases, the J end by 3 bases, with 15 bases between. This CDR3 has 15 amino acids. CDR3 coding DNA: TGTGCCTGGAGTTTAGGGAGGAGGGGTACAGATACGCAGTATTTT. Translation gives CAWSLGRRGTDTQYF.

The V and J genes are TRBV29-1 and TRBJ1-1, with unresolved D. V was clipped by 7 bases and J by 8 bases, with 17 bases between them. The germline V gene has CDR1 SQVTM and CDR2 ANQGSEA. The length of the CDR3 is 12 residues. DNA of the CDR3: TGCAGCGCGCTCATACGGCCAGGAGAAGCTTTCTTT. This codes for CSALIRPGEAFF.

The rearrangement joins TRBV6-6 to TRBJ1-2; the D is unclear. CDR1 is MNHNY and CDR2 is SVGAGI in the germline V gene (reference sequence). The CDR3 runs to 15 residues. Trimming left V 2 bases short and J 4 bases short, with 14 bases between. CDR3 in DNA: TGTGCCAGCAGTTACGGACGGGAGACTTCCTATGGCTACACCTTC. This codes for CASSYGRETSYGYTF.

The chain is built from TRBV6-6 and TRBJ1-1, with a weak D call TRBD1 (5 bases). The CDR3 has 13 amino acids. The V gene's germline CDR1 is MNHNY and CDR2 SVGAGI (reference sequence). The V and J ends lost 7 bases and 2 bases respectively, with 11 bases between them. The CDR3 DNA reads TGTGCCAGCAATATACAGGCTAACACTGAAGCTTTCTTT. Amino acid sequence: CASNIQANTEAFF.

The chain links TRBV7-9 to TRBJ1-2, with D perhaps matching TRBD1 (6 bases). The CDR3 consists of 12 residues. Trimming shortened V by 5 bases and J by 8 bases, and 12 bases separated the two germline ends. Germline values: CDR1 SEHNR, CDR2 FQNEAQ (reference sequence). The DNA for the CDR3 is TGTGCCAGCAGCATAACAGGGAGAGGCTACACCTTC. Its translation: CASSITGRGYTF.

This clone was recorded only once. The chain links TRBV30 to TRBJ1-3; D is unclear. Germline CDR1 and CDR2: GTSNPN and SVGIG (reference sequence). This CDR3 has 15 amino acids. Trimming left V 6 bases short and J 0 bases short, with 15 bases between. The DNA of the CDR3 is TGTGCCTGTCCGTCGACTGTCTCCTCTGGAAACACCATATATTTT. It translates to CACPSTVSSGNTIYF.

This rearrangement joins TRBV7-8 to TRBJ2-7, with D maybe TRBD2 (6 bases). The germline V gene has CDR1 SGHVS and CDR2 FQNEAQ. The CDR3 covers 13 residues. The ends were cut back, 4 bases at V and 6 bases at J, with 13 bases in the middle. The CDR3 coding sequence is TGTGCCAGCAGCTCTGCCGGACTATTCGAGCAGTACTTC. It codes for CASSSAGLFEQYF.

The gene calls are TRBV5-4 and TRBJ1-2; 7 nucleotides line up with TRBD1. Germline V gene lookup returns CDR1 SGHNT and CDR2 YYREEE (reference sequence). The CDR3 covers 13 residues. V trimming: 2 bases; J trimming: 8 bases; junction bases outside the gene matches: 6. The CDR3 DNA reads TGTGCCAGCAGCTTAGGAGGGGGCGACGGCTACACCTTC. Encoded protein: CASSLGGGDGYTF.

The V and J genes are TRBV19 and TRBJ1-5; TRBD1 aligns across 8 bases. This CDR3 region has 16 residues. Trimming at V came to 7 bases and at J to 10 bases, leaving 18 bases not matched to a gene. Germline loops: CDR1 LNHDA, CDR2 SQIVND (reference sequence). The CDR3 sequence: CASTTRRGQGFIPQHF. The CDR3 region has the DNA TGTGCCAGTACTACCCGGCGTGGACAGGGTTTTATTCCCCAGCATTTT.

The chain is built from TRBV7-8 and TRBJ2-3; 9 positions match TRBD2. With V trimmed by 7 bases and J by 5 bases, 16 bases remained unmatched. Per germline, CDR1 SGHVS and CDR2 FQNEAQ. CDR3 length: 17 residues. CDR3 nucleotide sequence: TGTGCCAGCACCAACCGGGTAGCGGGAGCCGTGATAGATACGCAGTATTTT. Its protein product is CASTNRVAGAVIDTQYF.

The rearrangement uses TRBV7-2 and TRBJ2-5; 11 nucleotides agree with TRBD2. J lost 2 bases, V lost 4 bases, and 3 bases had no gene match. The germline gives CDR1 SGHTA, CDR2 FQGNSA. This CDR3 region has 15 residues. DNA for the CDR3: TGTGCCAGCAGCTCGGGACTAGCGGTTCAAGAGACCCAGTACTTC. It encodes CASSSGLAVQETQYF.

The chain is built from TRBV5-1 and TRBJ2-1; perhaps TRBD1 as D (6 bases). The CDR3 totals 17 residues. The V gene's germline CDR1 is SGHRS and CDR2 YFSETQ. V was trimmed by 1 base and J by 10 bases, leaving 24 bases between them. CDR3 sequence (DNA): TGCGCCAGCAGCTTGACGAATCCGGGACACCCCCCCCAGGAGCAGTTCTTC. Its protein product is CASSLTNPGHPPQEQFF.

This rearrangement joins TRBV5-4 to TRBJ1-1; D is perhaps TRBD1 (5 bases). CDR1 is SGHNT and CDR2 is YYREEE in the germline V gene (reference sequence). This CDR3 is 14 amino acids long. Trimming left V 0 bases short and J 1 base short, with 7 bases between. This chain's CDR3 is CASSLADRNTEAFF. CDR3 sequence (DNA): TGTGCCAGCAGCTTGGCCGACAGGAACACTGAAGCTTTCTTT.